Given below is one T cell receptor beta chain in context. Its antigen is unknown. This record comes from a study of T cell responses to AZD1222 COVID-19 vaccine. The CDR3 loop spans 15 amino acids. J gave up 2 bases and V 8 bases, and 4 bases lay outside the gene matches. Looked up from germline, CDR1 is MDHEN and CDR2 is SYDVKM. Findings and caveats of the study: Among those given AZD1222, only five or six were seropositive at baseline. Spike was spanned by vaccine-associated CD4 TCRs, with dominance at 160-218 and 743-854. Donors in the cohort were predominantly white British and more often female, and clonal diversity was possibly underestimated.

Measured with immunoSEQ multiplex PCR; TCRdb has only the in-frame clones, and not every one. This table has about 70,000 clones, 84% appearing once. The source of this sequence is an adult in good health. The rearrangement uses TRBV28 and TRBJ1-5, with TRBD1 matching 12 bases. Sequenced here: peripheral blood, sampled on day 0 of AZD1222 vaccination. CDR3 loop: CASGTGGGGNQPQHF. CDR3 bases: TGTGCCAGCGGGACAGGGGGCGGTGGCAATCAGCCCCAGCATTTT.